This T cell receptor beta chain appears in the sequencing data of a study of T-cell memory formation after mild COVID-19. The CDR3 loop spans 13 amino acids. Trimming removed 7 bases from V and 9 bases from J; junction bases left unmatched: 9. Germline lookup yields CDR1 SGHAT and CDR2 FQNNGV. 5'RACE primed from the constant segment yielded TCR alpha and TCR beta cDNA libraries bearing sample barcodes and UMIs. MiXCR was run by TCRdb on the 5' RACE reads, yielding one entry per CDR3 protein. The sample shows 550,000 to 600,000 distinct CDR3 sequences, about a fifth of them seen only once. The table lists this clonotype with a few counts.

Material: PBMCs or a T cell subset sorted from them (not recorded which). The chain uses TRBV11-2 and TRBJ2-1, with TRBD2 matching 7 bases. The receptor's source is an adult woman who had mild COVID-19 (a few samples of this study predate the infection). Cell type and time point are not known. The CDR3 sequence is CASNVGPSGEQFF. Here the CDR3 DNA reads TGTGCCAGCAACGTCGGGCCTAGCGGTGAGCAGTTCTTC.